The 31 T cell receptor beta chains below were found in one sample sequenced in a study of cytomegalovirus exposure and HLA in healthy donors. The assay was immunoSEQ multiplex PCR, and TCRdb's table has in-frame clones only and misses some. This table has about 98,000 clones, around 90% appearing once. Input material: PBMCs. These receptors were obtained from a woman aged 30 to 39 in good health and CMV-seronegative.

This sequence joins TRBV6-4 and TRBJ1-5; TRBD1 matches at 7 bases. The germline V gene has CDR1 MRHNA and CDR2 SNTAGT. The CDR3 has 18 residues. With V trimmed by 2 bases and J by 2 bases, 12 bases remained unmatched. DNA for the CDR3: TGTGCCAGCAGTGACCCTCCTATGACAGGGTTCCGCAATCAGCCCCAGCATTTT. Protein product: CASSDPPMTGFRNQPQHF.

The CDR3 bases are TGTGCCAGCAGCCAACGGGGGGCCCCCCACAATGAGCAGTTCTTC. It yields the protein CASSQRGAPHNEQFF. This chain connects TRBV4-2 to TRBJ2-1; weak D call: TRBD2 (7 bases). The CDR3 contains 15 residues. From germline, CDR1 is LGHNA and CDR2 YNFKEQ. V lost 2 bases and J lost 5, with 13 bases in between.

The CDR3, as DNA: TGCGCCAGTAAGACAGGGGGTAGCCAAGAGACCCAGTACTTC. This gives the protein CASKTGGSQETQYF. The rearrangement links TRBV5-1 to TRBJ2-5; 9 bases align to TRBD1. V was pared by 8 bases and J by 1 base, with 6 bases of the junction left unmatched. The CDR3 length is 14 residues. Germline V gives CDR1 SGHRS, CDR2 YFSETQ.

In this sample, this clone turned up once. The J gene is TRBJ1-1, the V gene TRBV7-9, with D maybe TRBD1 (5 bases). The CDR3 runs to 15 residues. CDR1 SEHNR and CDR2 FQNEAQ come from the germline V gene (reference sequence). The V gene lost 5 bases and the J gene lost 3 bases, with 16 bases spanning the gap. CDR3 region: CASSPPGGWDTEAFF. The CDR3 DNA reads TGTGCCAGCAGCCCTCCGGGGGGTTGGGACACTGAAGCTTTCTTT.

The chain has TRBV10-2 and TRBJ1-2, with D possibly being TRBD1 (5 bases). The CDR3 covers 14 residues. Trimming shortened V by 4 bases and J by 4 bases, and 13 bases separated the two germline ends. CDR1 is WSHSY, CDR2 SAAADI, per germline. The CDR3 loop reads CASSGPTGAYGYTF. CDR3 DNA: TGCGCCAGCAGTGGCCCCACAGGCGCCTATGGCTACACCTTC.

The chain recombines TRBV5-6 with TRBJ1-2, with D tentatively TRBD1 (5 bases). This CDR3 contains 13 residues. The germline gives CDR1 SGHDT, CDR2 YYEEEE. Trimming removed 3 bases at V and 4 bases at J, with 10 bases between. In DNA, the CDR3 is TGTGCCAGCAGCTCGCGGGACGGCTATGGCTACACCTTC. Its protein is CASSSRDGYGYTF.

This clone was seen just once. This chain connects TRBV19 to TRBJ2-7; 10 bases fit TRBD2. The V gene end was trimmed by 3 bases and the J gene end by 5 bases; junction bases not matched to a gene: 4. CDR1 is LNHDA and CDR2 is SQIVND in the germline V gene (reference sequence). This CDR3 is 14 amino acids long. The CDR3 nucleotides read TGTGCCAGTAGTATTAGCGGGGGGACCGACGAGCAGTACTTC. Translating gives CASSISGGTDEQYF.

This chain uses TRBV9 with TRBJ1-2; 7 nucleotides match TRBD1. The CDR3 runs 15 residues. Germline lookup yields CDR1 SGDLS and CDR2 YYNGEE. The ends lost 0 bases at V and 7 bases at J; junction bases unmatched: 9. The CDR3 DNA sequence: TGTGCCAGCAGCGTAGAGCCAGGGGGGTTTGGTGGCTACACCTTC. It translates to CASSVEPGGFGGYTF.

This sequence joins TRBV7-3 and TRBJ1-2, with 9 bases that match TRBD1. Per the germline V gene, CDR1 is SGHTA and CDR2 is FQGTGA. J gave up 4 bases and V 3 bases, and 0 bases lay outside the gene matches. This CDR3 contains 13 residues. CDR3 sequence reads: CASSLTGGYGYTF. The CDR3 region has the DNA TGTGCCAGCAGCTTGACAGGGGGCTATGGCTACACCTTC.

The chain couples TRBV7-3 to TRBJ2-2, with D unclear. V was trimmed by 3 bases and J by 5 bases, leaving 13 bases between them. Germline V CDR1 and CDR2: SGHTA, FQGTGA. The CDR3 runs 15 residues. The DNA for the CDR3 is TGTGCCAGCAGCTTTACAGTCTCAGGAACCGGGGAGCTGTTTTTT. Translation: CASSFTVSGTGELFF.

As for this clone: A junction end diverges from the germline sequence, so it may reflect a read error. This chain uses TRBV7-7 with TRBJ2-5; D gene ambiguous. This CDR3 spans 12 amino acids. Germline lookup yields CDR1 SSHAT and CDR2 FNYEAQ (reference sequence). The CDR3 loop reads CASSPFGETQYF. DNA of the CDR3: TGTGCTAGCAGCCCCTTCGGGGAGACCCAGTACTTC.

The rearrangement joins TRBV7-2 to TRBJ2-5; the match to TRBD1 covers 8 bases. Germline assignment: CDR1 SGHTA and CDR2 FQGNSA. This CDR3 has 14 residues. The ends lost 3 bases at V and 1 base at J; junction bases unmatched: 1. The CDR3 spells CASSLDRVQETQYF. The CDR3 nucleotides are TGTGCCAGCAGCTTGGACAGGGTCCAAGAGACCCAGTACTTC. The full variable domain, rest sourced from reference TRBV7-2 and TRBJ2-5, is GAGVSQSPSNKVTEKGKDVELRCDPISGHTALYWYRQSLGQGLEFLIYFQGNSAPDKSGLPSDRFSAERTGGSVSTLTIQRTQQEDSAVYLCASSLDRVQETQYFGPGTRLLVL.

V usage is TRBV5-6 and J usage is TRBJ2-3; 7 bases match TRBD2. CDR1 is SGHDT and CDR2 is YYEEEE in the germline V gene. The CDR3 totals 12 residues. The J segment lost 5 bases and the V segment lost 4 bases, leaving 1 base of the junction unmatched. The CDR3, as DNA: TGTGCCAGCAGCCCGGGGGGAGATACGCAGTATTTT. Translated, it gives CASSPGGDTQYF. Combining the CDR3 with reference TRBV5-6 and TRBJ2-3 gives the whole variable domain DAGVTQSPTHLIKTRGQQVTLRCSPKSGHDTVSWYQQALGQGPQFIFQYYEEEERQRGNFPDRFSGHQFPNYSSELNVNALLLGDSALYLCASSPGGDTQYFGPGTRLTVL.

The chain is built from TRBV2 and TRBJ2-7, with 10 positions matching TRBD1. Germline CDR1 is SNHLY and CDR2 is FYNNEI. The CDR3 covers 15 residues. With 5 bases clipped from V and 5 bases from J, the junction kept 9 bases outside the gene matches. CDR3 in DNA: TGTGCCAGCAGTCCTTTCGGGACAGGGGTGGACGAGCAGTACTTC. It translates to CASSPFGTGVDEQYF.

The V gene is TRBV18, the J gene TRBJ2-7; D possibly corresponds to TRBD1 (6 bases). From germline, CDR1 is KGHSH and CDR2 LQKENI. Trimming left V 4 bases short and J 0 bases short, with 10 bases between. The CDR3 sequence is 14 residues long. The CDR3 bases are TGTGCCAGCTCACGATGGGACATCTCCTACGAGCAGTACTTC. This gives the protein CASSRWDISYEQYF.

The V call is TRBV11-2, the J call TRBJ2-7, with 8 bases fitting TRBD2. Germline CDR1 and CDR2: SGHAT and FQNNGV. This CDR3 spans 14 amino acids. Trimming cost V 0 bases and J 2 bases; bases outside gene matches: 0. The CDR3 loop reads CASSLEREAYEQYF. The CDR3 DNA follows: TGTGCCAGCAGCTTAGAGCGGGAGGCCTACGAGCAGTACTTC.

This clone has only one observation. The chain combines TRBV14 with TRBJ2-1; the D gene is possibly TRBD2 (6 bases). The CDR3 runs 14 residues. Deletions cut 1 base from V and 10 bases from J, with 14 bases between. Germline CDR1 reads SGHDN; CDR2 reads FVKESK. The CDR3 coding sequence is TGTGCCAGCAGCCAAGTAATCGGGACTGGGGAGCAGTTCTTC. It yields the protein CASSQVIGTGEQFF.

This clone was observed a few times. The chain has TRBV4-1 and TRBJ2-5, with TRBD2 as a possible D gene (6 bases). From germline, CDR1 is MGHRA and CDR2 YSYEKL. The length of the CDR3 is 17 residues. Trimming shortened V by 1 base and J by 0 bases, and 15 bases separated the two germline ends. The CDR3 nucleotides are TGCGCCAGCAGCCAAGTTGGGGGGAGGAGGAACCAAGAGACCCAGTACTTC. It yields the protein CASSQVGGRRNQETQYF.

This chain's CDR3 is CASSLDRVGNEQFF. CDR3 DNA sequence: TGCGCCAGCAGCTTGGACAGGGTGGGAAATGAGCAGTTCTTC. V usage is TRBV5-1 and J usage is TRBJ2-1; D is perhaps TRBD1 (6 bases). This CDR3 is built from 14 residues. Germline lookup yields CDR1 SGHRS and CDR2 YFSETQ. Trimming took off 0 bases at V and 7 bases at J, with 11 bases between the two ends.

The V call is TRBV10-3, the J call TRBJ1-1; 9 bases are a match to TRBD1. The CDR3 length is 15 residues. V lost 4 bases, J lost 5 bases, and 8 bases stayed unmatched. Germline values: CDR1 ENHRY, CDR2 SYGVKD. The CDR3 bases are TGTGCCATCAGTGCCGACAGGGGGGTGGTAACTGAAGCTTTCTTT. This encodes CAISADRGVVTEAFF.

CDR3 in amino acids: CSADLRTGGRNTIYF. The CDR3 region has the DNA TGCAGCGCCGACCTCCGGACAGGGGGAAGAAACACCATATATTTT. The chain joins TRBV29-1 to TRBJ1-3; 10 bases fit TRBD1. Germline CDR1 is SQVTM and CDR2 is ANQGSEA. V lost 7 bases and J lost 5; bases outside the gene matches: 11. This CDR3 contains 15 residues.

This sequence joins TRBV19 and TRBJ2-2, with D possibly being TRBD1 (5 bases). The germline V gene encodes CDR1 LNHDA and CDR2 SQIVND (reference sequence). V was shortened by 1 base and J by 6 bases, with 9 bases between the two germline ends. This CDR3 is built from 14 residues. The CDR3 bases are TGTGCCAGTAGTATAGGCGACAGATCCGGGGAGCTGTTTTTT. Protein sequence: CASSIGDRSGELFF.

The genes are TRBV5-4 and TRBJ2-1; 8 nucleotides match TRBD2. The V gene end was trimmed by 4 bases and the J gene end by 7 bases; junction bases not matched to a gene: 13. This CDR3 contains 16 residues. Germline V gene lookup returns CDR1 SGHNT and CDR2 YYREEE (reference sequence). CDR3 nucleotide sequence: TGTGCCAGCAGCCCATTGACTAGCGCATTTCGAAATGAGCAGTTCTTC. This sequence encodes CASSPLTSAFRNEQFF.

The chain couples TRBV7-2 to TRBJ1-4; 7 bases are a match to TRBD1. With V trimmed by 6 bases and J by 2 bases, 9 bases remained unmatched. The V gene's germline CDR1 is SGHTA and CDR2 FQGNSA. There are 16 residues in the CDR3. CDR3 bases: TGTGCCAGCAGTCATCGTTCAGGGGGGACTAATGAAAAACTGTTTTTT. Its protein is CASSHRSGGTNEKLFF.

This chain uses TRBV7-3 with TRBJ2-1; the match to TRBD1 covers 9 bases. Germline CDR1 and CDR2: SGHTA and FQGTGA. This CDR3 is built from 16 residues. V shed 5 bases, J shed 4 bases, and the junction held 9 bases outside the gene matches. Here the CDR3 reads CASSLPGQGPYNEQFF. The DNA of the CDR3 is TGTGCCAGCAGCCTTCCGGGACAGGGTCCGTACAATGAGCAGTTCTTC.

This CDR3 reads CASSLWVLAGRSSSYNEQFF. CDR3 in DNA: TGTGCCAGCAGTTTATGGGTACTAGCGGGCCGATCGAGCTCCTACAATGAGCAGTTCTTC. The V gene is TRBV28, the J gene TRBJ2-1; 9 bases are shared with TRBD2. Looked up from germline, CDR1 is MDHEN and CDR2 is SYDVKM. The V and J ends lost 0 bases and 0 bases, in that order; junction bases with no gene match: 12. The CDR3 has 20 residues.

V is TRBV6-5 and J is TRBJ1-3, with 9 bases that match TRBD1. Germline V gene lookup returns CDR1 MNHEY and CDR2 SVGAGI. Trimming removed 5 bases from V and 3 bases from J; junction bases left unmatched: 5. The CDR3 is made up of 15 amino acids. The CDR3 reads CASSKQGASGNTIYF. The CDR3 DNA reads TGTGCCAGCAGTAAACAGGGGGCGAGTGGAAACACCATATATTTT.

The chain links TRBV20-1 to TRBJ2-3, with D unclear. V shed 7 bases and J shed 0 bases, with 5 bases lying between them. This CDR3 is built from 11 residues. Germline V gene sequence: CDR1 DFQATT, CDR2 SNEGSKA (reference sequence). This CDR3 reads CSGPSTDTQYF. The CDR3 region has the DNA TGCAGTGGTCCTAGCACAGATACGCAGTATTTT.

This clone was detected only once. Here the CDR3 reads CASSSTGGNQPQHF. For the CDR3, the DNA is TGTGCCAGCAGCTCCACAGGGGGCAATCAGCCCCAGCATTTT. This rearrangement joins TRBV27 to TRBJ1-5; 7 nucleotides match TRBD1. Trimming took 6 bases from V and 2 from J; bases not matched to a gene: 4. Germline V gene lookup returns CDR1 MNHEY and CDR2 SMNVEV (reference sequence). This CDR3 has 14 residues.

This chain uses TRBV7-9 with TRBJ2-2, with no clear D. CDR1 is SEHNR, CDR2 FQNEAQ, per germline (reference sequence). The CDR3 length is 12 residues. CDR3 nucleotide sequence: TGTGCAAGCCCCCCCTACACCGGGGAGCTGTTTTTT. Translated, it gives CASPPYTGELFF. The entire variable domain, with the rest obtained from reference TRBV7-9 and TRBJ2-2, is as follows: DTGVSQNPRHKITKRGQNVTFRCDPISEHNRLYWYRQTLGQGPEFLTYFQNEAQLEKSRLLSDRFSAERPKGSFSTLEIQRTEQGDSAMYLCASPPYTGELFFGEGSRLTVL.

The chain uses TRBV4-2 and TRBJ2-3; 7 bases agree with TRBD1. Trimming removed 4 bases from V and 4 bases from J; junction bases left unmatched: 11. This CDR3 spans 16 amino acids. The germline V gene has CDR1 LGHNA and CDR2 YNFKEQ. CDR3 bases: TGTGCCAGCAGCCGCCCAGAGGGGGCCCGTGCAGATACGCAGTATTTT. It codes for CASSRPEGARADTQYF.